This entry lists 28 T cell receptor beta chains sequenced from one sample in a study of T-cell reconstitution after alpha-beta-depleted transplantation in children. Molecular barcoding with unique molecular identifiers was used for the TCRbeta library. Via MiXCR, TCRdb re-called the PCR reads, giving one row per CDR3 protein. The sample shows a few hundred thousand distinct CDR3 sequences, roughly 22% of them seen only once. The sequenced sample was PBMCs from the stem cell graft donor, obtained from the stem cell graft. All receptors derive from a human donor who donated a stem cell graft to a child with acute myeloid leukemia.

Only a few counts were recorded for this clonotype. The gene calls are TRBV12-2 and TRBJ2-6; the table calls TRBD1, which could not be checked here. TRBV12-2 is a documented pseudogene. The CDR3 totals 17 residues. Written as DNA, the CDR3 is TGTGCAAGTCGCATCCGGGACAGGGGGGCTGGGGCCAACGTCCTGACTTTC. Translating gives CASRIRDRGAGANVLTF.

The CDR3 nucleotides read TGTGCCAGCAGCCCCTCAGGGGTTGGGGGAGATACGCAGTATTTT. Amino acids: CASSPSGVGGDTQYF. The V and J genes are TRBV6-1 and TRBJ2-3, with D possibly being TRBD1 (6 bases). Germline assignment: CDR1 MNHNS and CDR2 SASEGT. This CDR3 has 15 amino acids. V dropped 6 bases and J dropped 5 bases, with 18 bases sitting between them.

This clonotype was found a few times. The V and J genes are TRBV12-3 or TRBV12-4 and TRBJ2-7; TRBD2 agrees at 7 bases. The CDR3 has 14 amino acids. J lost 3 bases, V lost 2 bases, and 4 bases had no gene match. The CDR3 sequence is CASSLKLAGYEQYF. The CDR3 region has the DNA TGTGCCAGCAGTTTAAAATTAGCGGGCTACGAGCAGTACTTC.

This clonotype was seen repeatedly, ten times or more. This sequence joins TRBV12-3 or TRBV12-4 and TRBJ2-1, with D possibly TRBD2 on 5 matching bases. The CDR3 runs to 13 residues. Deletions cut 5 bases from V and 3 bases from J, with 8 bases between. This CDR3 reads CASSPEDYNEQFF. The CDR3 nucleotides are TGTGCCAGCAGTCCGGAGGACTACAATGAGCAGTTCTTC.

V is TRBV29-1 and J is TRBJ2-1, with 12 positions matching TRBD1. CDR1 is SQVTM and CDR2 is ANQGSEA in the germline V gene. Unmatched junction bases numbered 12, after V lost 4 bases and J lost 8 bases. This CDR3 is 16 amino acids long. The CDR3 protein is CSVVFLLGQGADEQFF. The DNA for the CDR3 is TGCAGCGTTGTCTTCTTGCTGGGACAGGGGGCTGATGAGCAGTTCTTC.

The chain is built from TRBV12-3 or TRBV12-4 and TRBJ2-1, with 7 positions matching TRBD2. V trimming: 4 bases; J trimming: 1 base; junction bases outside the gene matches: 4. This CDR3 spans 15 amino acids. The CDR3 sequence is CASSSLADSYNEQFF. CDR3 DNA sequence: TGTGCCAGCAGTTCCCTAGCGGATTCCTACAATGAGCAGTTCTTC.

The gene calls are TRBV7-2 and TRBJ2-3; perhaps TRBD2 as D (6 bases). Germline CDR1 is SGHTA and CDR2 is FQGNSA. The CDR3 sequence is 15 residues long. With 7 bases removed from V and 6 bases from J, the gap between germline ends came to 20 bases. CDR3 protein: CASTKGVGLADTQYF. In nucleotides, the CDR3 is TGTGCCAGCACCAAAGGGGTAGGGCTAGCGGATACGCAGTATTTT.

The chain employs TRBV20-1 and TRBJ1-2, with D uncertain. Germline CDR1 is DFQATT and CDR2 is SNEGSKA (reference sequence). The germline V and J ends were trimmed by 0 bases and 4 bases, with 9 bases remaining between them. The CDR3 runs to 13 residues. The CDR3 coding sequence is TGCAGTGCTAGAGATCCAGCCACCTATGGCTACACCTTC. This codes for CSARDPATYGYTF.

This clonotype came up a few times. This chain uses TRBV20-1 with TRBJ2-7, with 7 bases identical to TRBD1. This CDR3 comprises 14 residues. V was clipped by 1 base and J by 0 bases; unmatched bases: 3. Per the germline V gene, CDR1 is DFQATT and CDR2 is SNEGSKA (reference sequence). Written as DNA, the CDR3 is TGCAGTGCTAGAGGCCCAGGGGGCTCCTACGAGCAGTACTTC. Translation: CSARGPGGSYEQYF.

The V gene is TRBV4-1, the J gene TRBJ2-3, with 8 bases lining up with TRBD2. Germline-derived CDR1 and CDR2 are MGHRA and YSYEKL. The ends lost 4 bases at V and 2 bases at J; junction bases unmatched: 5. The CDR3 has 15 residues. CDR3 sequence (DNA): TGCGCCAGCAGCCTCCTACTAGCGGTCACAGATACGCAGTATTTT. This translates into CASSLLLAVTDTQYF.

This clonotype has at least ten counts. The chain carries TRBV6-1 and TRBJ2-1; 10 nucleotides match TRBD2. The CDR3 runs 15 residues. V was clipped by 5 bases and J by 7 bases; unmatched bases: 8. Germline-derived CDR1 and CDR2 are MNHNS and SASEGT. CDR3 coding DNA: TGTGCCAGCAGTCAGAGCGGGAGGGCCCAGAATGAGCAGTTCTTC. Protein sequence: CASSQSGRAQNEQFF.

This clonotype appeared many times. V is TRBV20-1 and J is TRBJ1-1; D gene uncertain. Deletions cut 5 bases from V and 0 bases from J, with 10 bases between. Germline values: CDR1 DFQATT, CDR2 SNEGSKA (reference sequence). This CDR3 region has 13 residues. The chain's CDR3 is CSAPGPMNTEAFF. For the CDR3, the DNA is TGCAGTGCTCCAGGTCCCATGAACACTGAAGCTTTCTTT.

This clonotype was detected ten times or more. The chain carries TRBV20-1 and TRBJ1-6; weak D call: TRBD1 (5 bases). Germline loops: CDR1 DFQATT, CDR2 SNEGSKA (reference sequence). Trimming took 6 bases from V and 0 from J, leaving 9 bases between them. The CDR3 covers 14 residues. The CDR3 coding sequence is TGCAGTGCCTCAGGGAGCTCCTATAATTCACCCCTCCACTTT. Translated, it gives CSASGSSYNSPLHF.

On this clonotype itself: A junction end diverges from the germline sequence, so it may reflect a read error. CDR3 protein: CAISGGTVRAYELYF. The CDR3, as DNA: TGTGCCATCAGTGGCGGGACAGTCAGGGCCTACGAGCTGTACTTC. The chain uses TRBV10-3 and TRBJ2-7, with a weak D call TRBD1 (7 bases). Germline V gives CDR1 ENHRY, CDR2 SYGVKD. The length of the CDR3 is 15 residues.

The J gene is TRBJ2-1, the V gene TRBV28; 9 nucleotides line up with TRBD2. The V gene end was trimmed by 2 bases and the J gene end by 7 bases; junction bases not matched to a gene: 6. The CDR3 is 15 residues long. Germline V lookup: CDR1 MDHEN, CDR2 SYDVKM. The DNA of the CDR3 is TGTGCCAGCAGTTTAATTAGCGGGAGTAGAAATGAGCAGTTCTTC. It is translated as CASSLISGSRNEQFF.

This clonotype was recorded many times. The chain has TRBV29-1 and TRBJ2-5, with D unclear. From germline, CDR1 is SQVTM and CDR2 ANQGSEA. V was shortened by 4 bases and J by 0 bases, with 6 bases between the two germline ends. CDR3 length equals 12 residues. This chain's CDR3 is CSVGINQETQYF. In nucleotides, the CDR3 is TGCAGCGTTGGCATTAACCAAGAGACCCAGTACTTC.

Comments on this clonotype: This could be a read error, since a much larger clone is one nucleotide away. The chain employs TRBV24-1 and TRBJ2-3; D gene ambiguous. V lost 4 bases and J lost 5, with 3 bases in between. This CDR3 has 11 amino acids. Germline-derived CDR1 and CDR2 are KGHDR and SFDVKD. CDR3 sequence reads: CATSEGDTQYF. CDR3 nucleotides: TGTGCCACCAGTGAGGGAGATACGCAGTATTTT.

The chain is built from TRBV24-1 and TRBJ2-3, with a tentative D call TRBD2 (6 bases). Germline V gene data show CDR1 as KGHDR and CDR2 as SFDVKD. Trimming took off 7 bases at V and 3 bases at J, with 7 bases between the two ends. The CDR3 is made up of 12 amino acids. The CDR3 region has the DNA TGTGCCACCAGAGGGAGGACAGATACGCAGTATTTT. It yields the protein CATRGRTDTQYF.

At least ten counts were recorded for this clonotype. The rearrangement links TRBV29-1 to TRBJ2-1, with D perhaps matching TRBD2 (5 bases). Germline lookup yields CDR1 SQVTM and CDR2 ANQGSEA. The ends were cut back, 4 bases at V and 10 bases at J, with 11 bases in the middle. The CDR3 covers 11 residues. The CDR3 loop is CSVGFRGEQFF. CDR3 DNA sequence: TGCAGCGTTGGGTTCCGGGGAGAGCAGTTCTTC.

J is TRBJ2-1 and V is TRBV20-1; 10 nucleotides align to TRBD2. The CDR3 has 14 residues. CDR1 and CDR2 (germline): DFQATT, SNEGSKA (reference sequence). Trimming took 2 bases from V and 6 from J; bases not matched to a gene: 4. The CDR3: CSARNGLAANEQFF. CDR3 DNA: TGCAGTGCTAGAAACGGACTAGCGGCCAATGAGCAGTTCTTC.

This clonotype was seen ten or more times. The chain couples TRBV20-1 to TRBJ1-3; D call uncertain. The CDR3 contains 13 residues. Trimming stripped 6 bases from V and 0 bases from J, with 9 bases between. Germline CDR1 is DFQATT and CDR2 is SNEGSKA (reference sequence). The CDR3 is CSALSRSGNTIYF. CDR3 bases: TGCAGTGCACTCAGCCGCTCTGGAAACACCATATATTTT.

This clonotype was detected only a few times. The chain combines TRBV7-2 with TRBJ2-7, with D possibly TRBD2 on 5 matching bases. This CDR3 has 15 residues. CDR1 SGHTA and CDR2 FQGNSA come from the germline V gene. Deletions cut 1 base from V and 4 bases from J, with 14 bases between. This CDR3 reads CASSLVVSAAYEQYF. In nucleotides, the CDR3 is TGTGCCAGCAGCTTAGTCGTTAGCGCCGCTTACGAGCAGTACTTC.

The chain uses TRBV11-1 and TRBJ2-1, with TRBD2 identical over 14 bases. The germline gives CDR1 SGHAT, CDR2 FQDESV (reference sequence). This CDR3 comprises 14 residues. V shed 3 bases and J 9 bases; nucleotides not matched to a gene: 1. CDR3: CASSFGLAGGEQFF. CDR3 nucleotide sequence: TGTGCCAGCAGCTTCGGACTAGCGGGAGGTGAGCAGTTCTTC. Using reference TRBV11-1 and TRBJ2-1 for the parts outside the CDR3, the full variable domain is EAEVAQSPRYKITEKSQAVAFWCDPISGHATLYWYRQILGQGPELLVQFQDESVVDDSQLPKDRFSAERLKGVDSTLKIQPAELGDSAMYLCASSFGLAGGEQFFGPGTRLTVL.

The V call is TRBV20-1, the J call TRBJ2-5; D not certain. Trimming removed 0 bases from V and 3 bases from J, with 8 bases in between. This CDR3 has 13 amino acids. Germline CDR1 and CDR2: DFQATT and SNEGSKA (reference sequence). The CDR3 region has the DNA TGCAGTGCTAGAGAGGACCGTGAAGAGACCCAGTACTTC. Translated: CSAREDREETQYF.

CDR3 sequence (DNA): TGTGCCAGCGGAGACATTAGCAATCAGCCCCAGCATTTT. Encoded protein: CASGDISNQPQHF. The chain joins TRBV28 to TRBJ1-5, with D unclear. The V end was cut by 8 bases, the J end by 0 bases, with 8 bases between. Germline values: CDR1 MDHEN, CDR2 SYDVKM. The CDR3 contains 13 residues. Full variable domain (outside the CDR3, taken from reference TRBV28 and TRBJ1-5): DVKVTQSSRYLVKRTGEKVFLECVQDMDHENMFWYRQDPGLGLRLIYFSYDVKMKEKGDIPEGYSVSREKKERFSLILESASTNQTSMYLCASGDISNQPQHFGDGTRLSIL.

This clonotype came up many times. CDR3 region: CASSPGQVQETQYF. CDR3 nucleotide sequence: TGCGCCAGCAGCCCCGGACAGGTACAAGAGACCCAGTACTTC. The rearrangement links TRBV5-1 to TRBJ2-5, with TRBD1 matching over 7 bases. V was clipped by 4 bases and J by 2 bases; unmatched bases: 5. The CDR3 has 14 amino acids. The germline V gene encodes CDR1 SGHRS and CDR2 YFSETQ. Combining the CDR3 with reference TRBV5-1 and TRBJ2-5 gives the whole variable domain KAGVTQTPRYLIKTRGQQVTLSCSPISGHRSVSWYQQTPGQGLQFLFEYFSETQRNKGNFPGRFSGRQFSNSRSEMNVSTLELGDSALYLCASSPGQVQETQYFGPGTRLLVL.

The V gene is TRBV9, the J gene TRBJ2-7; no clear D. CDR1 SGDLS and CDR2 YYNGEE come from the germline V gene. The CDR3 runs 14 residues. The V end was cut by 4 bases, the J end by 6 bases, with 17 bases between. The CDR3 DNA reads TGTGCCAGCAGCCCCCTGAATGGCCCCTTCGAGCAGTACTTC. The encoded protein is CASSPLNGPFEQYF.

This clonotype was recorded at least ten times. The chain links TRBV12-3 or TRBV12-4 to TRBJ1-5; 9 bases align to TRBD1. Trimming cost V 5 bases and J 4 bases; bases outside gene matches: 9. CDR3 size: 16 residues. The CDR3: CASSPNTGTGNQPQHF. Written as DNA, the CDR3 is TGTGCCAGCAGTCCTAATACCGGGACAGGGAATCAGCCCCAGCATTTT.